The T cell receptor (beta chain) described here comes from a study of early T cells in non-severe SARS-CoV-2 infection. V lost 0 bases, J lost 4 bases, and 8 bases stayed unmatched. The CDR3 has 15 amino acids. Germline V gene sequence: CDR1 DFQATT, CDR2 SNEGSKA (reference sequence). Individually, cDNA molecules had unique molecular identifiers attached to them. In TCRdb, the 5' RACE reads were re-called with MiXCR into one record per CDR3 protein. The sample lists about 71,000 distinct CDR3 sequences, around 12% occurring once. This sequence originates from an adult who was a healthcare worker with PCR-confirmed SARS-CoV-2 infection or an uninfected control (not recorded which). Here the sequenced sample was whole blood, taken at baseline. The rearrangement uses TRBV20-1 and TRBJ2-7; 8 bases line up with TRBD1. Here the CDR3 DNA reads TGCAGTGCTAGAGATGGTATGGACAGGGCGTACGAGCAGTACTTC. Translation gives CSARDGMDRAYEQYF.